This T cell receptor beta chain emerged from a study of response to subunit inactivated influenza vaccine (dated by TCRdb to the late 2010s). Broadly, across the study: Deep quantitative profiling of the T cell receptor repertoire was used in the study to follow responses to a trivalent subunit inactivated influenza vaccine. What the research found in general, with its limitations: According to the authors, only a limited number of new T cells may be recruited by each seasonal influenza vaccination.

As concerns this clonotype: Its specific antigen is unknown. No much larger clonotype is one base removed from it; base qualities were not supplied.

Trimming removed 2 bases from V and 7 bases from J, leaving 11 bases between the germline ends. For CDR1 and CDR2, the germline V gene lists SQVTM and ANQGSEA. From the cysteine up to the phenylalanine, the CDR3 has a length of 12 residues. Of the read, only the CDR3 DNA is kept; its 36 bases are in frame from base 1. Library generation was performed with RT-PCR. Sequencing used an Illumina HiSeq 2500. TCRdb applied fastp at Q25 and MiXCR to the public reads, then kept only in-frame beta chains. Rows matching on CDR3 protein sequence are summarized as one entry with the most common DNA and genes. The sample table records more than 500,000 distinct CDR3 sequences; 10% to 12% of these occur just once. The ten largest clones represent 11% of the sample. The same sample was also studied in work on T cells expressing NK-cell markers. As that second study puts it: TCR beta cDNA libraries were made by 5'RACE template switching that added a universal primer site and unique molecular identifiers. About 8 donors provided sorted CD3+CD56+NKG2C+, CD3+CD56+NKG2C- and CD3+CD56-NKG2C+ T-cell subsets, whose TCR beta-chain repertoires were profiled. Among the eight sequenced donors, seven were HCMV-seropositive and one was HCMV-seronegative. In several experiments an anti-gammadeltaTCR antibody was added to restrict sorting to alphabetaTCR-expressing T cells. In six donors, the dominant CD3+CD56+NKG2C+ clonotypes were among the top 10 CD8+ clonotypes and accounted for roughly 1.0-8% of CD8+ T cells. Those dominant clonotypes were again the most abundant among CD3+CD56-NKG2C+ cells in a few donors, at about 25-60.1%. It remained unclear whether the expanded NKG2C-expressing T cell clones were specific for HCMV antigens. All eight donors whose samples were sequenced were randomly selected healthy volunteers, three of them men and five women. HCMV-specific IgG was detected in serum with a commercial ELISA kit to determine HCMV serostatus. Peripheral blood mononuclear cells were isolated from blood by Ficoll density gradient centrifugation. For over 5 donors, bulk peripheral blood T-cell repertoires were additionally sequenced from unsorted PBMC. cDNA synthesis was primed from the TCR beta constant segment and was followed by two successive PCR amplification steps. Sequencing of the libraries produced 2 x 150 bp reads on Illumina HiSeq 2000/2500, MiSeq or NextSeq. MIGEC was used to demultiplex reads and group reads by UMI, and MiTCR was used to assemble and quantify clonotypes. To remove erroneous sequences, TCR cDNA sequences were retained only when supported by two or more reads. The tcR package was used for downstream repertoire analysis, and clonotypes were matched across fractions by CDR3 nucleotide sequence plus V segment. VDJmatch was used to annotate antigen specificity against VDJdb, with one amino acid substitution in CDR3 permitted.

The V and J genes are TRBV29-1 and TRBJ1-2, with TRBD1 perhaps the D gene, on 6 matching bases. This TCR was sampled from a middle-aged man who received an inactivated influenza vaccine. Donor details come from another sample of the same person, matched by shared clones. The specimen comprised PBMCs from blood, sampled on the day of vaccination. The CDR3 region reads CSVEPGASGYTF. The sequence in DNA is TGCAGCGTTGAACCGGGGGCCAGTGGCTACACCTTC.